Listed below are T cell receptor beta chains from one sample, sequenced in a study of blood T cell repertoires in COVID-19. Clones were read by immunoSEQ multiplex PCR, and TCRdb kept only the in-frame ones, dropping some. Counted here are about 70,000 clones, about four fifths occurring once; the ten biggest clones make up 15% to 17%. Material for sequencing was peripheral blood. The receptor set was obtained from a human donor in a cohort sampled during active COVID-19. Both conserved end residues are part of each CDR3. A D gene is named only where the DNA matches it firmly. The size of a clone is reported for some rows only, either as once, few or many, or as a class for expanded clones.

J | D | V | size | DNA | CDR3
TRBJ2-5 | TRBD1 | TRBV11-2 | once | TGTGCCAGCAGCCGTCAAATGGGCAAGGGGGACAGACAGTACTTC | CASSRQMGKGDRQYF
TRBJ2-7 | . | TRBV29-1 | . | TGCAGCGTTGACGGGGGGCTCGACGAGCAGTACTTC | CSVDGGLDEQYF
TRBJ2-7 | TRBD1 | TRBV19 | . | TGTGCCAGTAGTATTGGGGACAGGGGTACCTACGAGCAGTACTTC | CASSIGDRGTYEQYF
TRBJ2-7 | TRBD2 | TRBV6-6 | . | TGTGCCAGCAGTTGGACTAGCGGGAGTTACGAGCAGTACTTC | CASSWTSGSYEQYF
TRBJ1-4 | TRBD1 | TRBV5-1 | . | TGCGCCAGCAGCTCGTTATCCGGGACAGGAGGGGAAAAACTGTTTTTT | CASSSLSGTGGEKLFF
TRBJ2-5 | TRBD2 | TRBV2 | . | TGTGCCAGCAGTGCAACGGGACTAGCGGGAGGTCAAGAGACCCAGTACTTC | CASSATGLAGGQETQYF
TRBJ2-2 | . | TRBV6-5 | . | TGTGCCAGCAGAACCGGGACAACGAACACCGGGGAGCTGTTTTTT | CASRTGTTNTGELFF
TRBJ1-1 | . | TRBV19 | . | TGTGCCAGTAGTATAGATAGGGGATTCACTGAAGCTTTCTTT | CASSIDRGFTEAFF
TRBJ2-1 | . | TRBV12-3/TRBV12-4 | . | TGTGCCAGCAGTTTAGGGCAATACAATGAGCAGTTCTTC | CASSLGQYNEQFF
TRBJ1-3 | . | TRBV19 | . | TGTGCCAGTAGTACTACAGGTCGCTCTGGAAACACCATATATTTT | CASSTTGRSGNTIYF
TRBJ2-1 | . | TRBV10-3 | . | TGTGCCATCAGTGAGTCTTTAGTGTCTGGTGAGCAGTTCTTC | CAISESLVSGEQFF
TRBJ1-2 | . | TRBV11-2 | . | TGTGCCAGCAGCTTAGAGGTAGATTGGGCCGGTGGCTACACCTTC | CASSLEVDWAGGYTF
TRBJ1-5 | . | TRBV5-6 | . | TGTGCCAGCAGCCACGGTATCGGCAATCAGCCCCAGCATTTT | CASSHGIGNQPQHF
TRBJ1-5 | . | TRBV5-1 | . | TGCGCCAGCAGCTTGAATGCGGGGGCCAGCAAGGATCAGCCCCAGCATTTT | CASSLNAGASKDQPQHF
TRBJ2-1 | TRBD1 | TRBV5-1 | few | TGCGCCAGCAGCTCTGAGAGGGGGCGGAATTCCTACAATGAGCAGTTCTTC | CASSSERGRNSYNEQFF
TRBJ2-5 | TRBD1 | TRBV28 | . | TGTGCCAGCATCAGGACAGGTCAAGAGACCCAGTACTTC | CASIRTGQETQYF
TRBJ2-7 | TRBD2 | TRBV11-2 | . | TGTGCCAGCAGACGCCTCTCTAGCGGGAGGTCGGGCGAGCAGTACTTC | CASRRLSSGRSGEQYF
TRBJ2-3 | . | TRBV2 | . | TGTGCCAGCAATTCAGGACAGCACAATACGCAGTATTTT | CASNSGQHNTQYF
TRBJ2-1 | TRBD2 | TRBV4-1 | . | TGCGCCAGCAGCCGCTTCATGGAGAGGACTAGCGGGAGGAGAAGCCGGAATGAGCAGTTCTTC | CASSRFMERTSGRRSRNEQFF
TRBJ2-5 | TRBD2 | TRBV7-6 | . | TGTGCCAGCAGCCGGAGCGGGAGTTCCCAAGAGACCCAGTACTTC | CASSRSGSSQETQYF
TRBJ1-1 | . | TRBV7-9 | . | TGTGCCAGCAGCTTCGACGGGTTAGGAGTTGAAGCTTTCTTT | CASSFDGLGVEAFF
TRBJ1-5 | . | TRBV19 | . | TGTGCCAGTAGTATGGCGGCCCCTGGCAATCAGCCCCAGCATTTT | CASSMAAPGNQPQHF